The rows below give T cell receptor beta chains drawn from one sample of a study of T-cell reconstitution after alpha-beta-depleted transplantation in children. Each CDR3 protein is one row after TCRdb ran MiXCR on the PCR reads. This table has around 600,000 distinct CDR3 sequences, about 21% appearing once. The sequenced sample was PBMCs, mostly from graft donor cells, obtained 360 days after TCRalphabeta/CD19-depleted stem cell transplant. These receptor sequences come from a boy under three years old who had a stem cell transplant for acute myeloid leukemia, so the T cells may come from the graft donor. The CDR3 runs from the conserved cysteine through the conserved F or W. The order of the fields is D gene, V gene, J gene, clone size, CDR3 protein, CDR3 DNA. The D gene is left open where the match is weak. Clone size is not always given. Where it is, it says once, few, many or a class for expanded clones.

NA	TRBV20-1	TRBJ2-1	NA	CSARETGTYKWNERLF	TGCAGTGCTAGAGAGACTGGGACTTATAAATGGAATGAGAGGCTCTTC
NA	TRBV7-8	TRBJ2-7	few	CASSFDGTIMDEQYF	TGTGCCAGCAGTTTTGACGGGACAATAATGGACGAGCAGTACTTC
NA	TRBV6-5	TRBJ2-2	few	CASSLNGGTGELFF	TGTGCCAGCAGTCTAAATGGGGGCACCGGGGAGCTGTTTTTT
NA	TRBV20-1	TRBJ2-5	many	CSARDHVRVQETQYF	TGCAGTGCTAGAGACCATGTCAGGGTTCAAGAGACCCAGTACTTC
NA	TRBV10-2	TRBJ1-5	many	CASSESYALQPQHF	TGCGCCAGCAGTGAGTCGTACGCCCTGCAGCCCCAGCATTTT
TRBD2	TRBV12-3/TRBV12-4	TRBJ2-5	few	CASSPPSGAETQYF	TGTGCCAGCAGTCCCCCTAGCGGGGCTGAGACCCAGTACTTC
NA	TRBV29-1	TRBJ1-2	few	CSVEADSGDNWYGYTF	TGCAGCGTTGAAGCGGACAGCGGGGACAATTGGTATGGCTACACCTTC
TRBD2	TRBV12-3/TRBV12-4	TRBJ2-1	many	CASSPGRTYNEQFF	TGTGCCAGCAGCCCCGGGAGGACCTACAATGAGCAGTTCTTC
NA	TRBV28	TRBJ2-5	NA	CAAQGGREETQYF	TGTGCCGCCCAGGGTGGTAGGGAAGAGACCCAGTACTTC
TRBD1	TRBV20-1	TRBJ1-3	NA	CSAFQGQGANTIYF	TGCAGTGCTTTTCAGGGACAGGGGGCTAACACCATATATTTT
NA	TRBV12-3/TRBV12-4	TRBJ2-3	many	CASGGTPLDTQYF	TGTGCCAGCGGAGGGACCCCTTTAGATACGCAGTATTTT
TRBD1	TRBV29-1	TRBJ1-1	few	CSVEGGRGRRNTEAFF	TGCAGCGTTGAAGGGGGCAGGGGGCGCCGGAACACTGAAGCTTTCTTT
TRBD1	TRBV27	TRBJ2-5	NA	CASSLGRFRTGDQETQYF	TGTGCCAGCAGTTTGGGCCGGTTCCGGACAGGGGACCAAGAGACCCAGTACTTC
TRBD1	TRBV20-1	TRBJ1-5	NA	CSAGTGGAYQPQHF	TGCAGTGCGGGGACAGGGGGCGCCTATCAGCCCCAGCATTTT
TRBD1	TRBV5-1	TRBJ2-1	few	CASSFGQGDNEQFF	TGCGCCAGCAGCTTTGGACAGGGGGACAATGAGCAGTTCTTC
NA	TRBV6-5	TRBJ1-4	NA	CASSYRGLTNEKLFF	TGTGCCAGCAGTTACAGGGGTTTAACTAATGAAAAACTGTTTTTT
TRBD1	TRBV12-3/TRBV12-4	TRBJ1-2	NA	CASSFAPGQGATGYTF	TGTGCCAGCAGCTTCGCCCCGGGACAGGGAGCTACTGGCTACACCTTC
NA	TRBV6-5	TRBJ1-5	NA	CASRIWPQHF	TGTGCCAGTAGAATCTGGCCCCAGCATTTT
TRBD2	TRBV4-2	TRBJ2-4	many	CASSQDRRLAAIQYF	TGTGCCAGCAGCCAAGATAGGAGACTAGCGGCCATTCAGTACTTC
NA	TRBV10-3	TRBJ2-1	few	CAISESMVGNEQFF	TGTGCCATCAGTGAGTCGATGGTAGGGAATGAGCAGTTCTTC
NA	TRBV28	TRBJ2-4	many	CASSLMAGVTKNIQYF	TGTGCCAGCAGTCTGATGGCCGGGGTCACCAAAAACATTCAGTACTTC
NA	TRBV10-3	TRBJ1-1	NA	CAISVSGGGQYLNTEAFF	TGTGCCATCAGTGTGAGTGGGGGTGGACAGTACCTGAACACTGAAGCTTTCTTT
TRBD2	TRBV12-3/TRBV12-4	TRBJ2-3	many	CASSLSLSGGTTDTQYF	TGTGCCAGCAGTCTTTCCCTTAGCGGGGGGACCACAGATACGCAGTATTTT
NA	TRBV12-3/TRBV12-4	TRBJ1-5	NA	CASSRQANQPQHF	TGTGCCAGCAGTAGGCAGGCCAATCAGCCCCAGCATTTT
NA	TRBV7-2	TRBJ2-5	many	CASSLPLYQETQYF	TGTGCCAGCAGCTTGCCCCTGTACCAAGAGACCCAGTACTTC
NA	TRBV5-1	TRBJ2-5	many	CASSGGLETQYF	TGCGCCAGCAGCGGGGGGCTGGAGACCCAGTACTTC
NA	TRBV20-1	TRBJ1-5	once	CSAGGPGGNQPQHF	TGCAGTGCTGGGGGGCCGGGGGGCAATCAGCCCCAGCATTTT
TRBD2	TRBV11-2	TRBJ2-7	NA	CASSSGLAGVTEQYF	TGTGCCAGCAGCTCGGGACTAGCGGGGGTCACGGAGCAGTACTTC
NA	TRBV3-1	TRBJ2-7	few	CASSQGRGRGSYEQYF	TGTGCCAGCAGCCAAGGACGGGGGAGAGGCTCCTACGAGCAGTACTTC
TRBD2	TRBV7-3	TRBJ2-1	NA	CASSLIDSGADEQFF	TGTGCCAGCAGCTTAATTGATAGCGGGGCCGATGAGCAGTTCTTC